Each of the 32 T cell receptor beta chains below was sequenced from the same sample in a study of T cells after yellow fever vaccination. TCRdb re-analysed the 5' RACE reads in MiXCR, keeping a single row per CDR3 protein. Of some 560,000 distinct CDR3 sequences in the sample, 15% to 20% are singletons; the top ten hold around 15%. The sequencing used PBMCs, collected 15 days after the yellow fever booster vaccination. These TCRs come from a man in his thirties or forties who received the YFV17D yellow fever vaccine.

The V gene is TRBV27, the J gene TRBJ2-3; TRBD2 aligns across 9 bases. J gave up 3 bases and V 3 bases, and 7 bases lay outside the gene matches. Looked up from germline, CDR1 is MNHEY and CDR2 is SMNVEV (reference sequence). The length of the CDR3 is 16 residues. CDR3 region: CASSFESGRKTDTQYF. CDR3 coding DNA: TGTGCCAGCAGTTTCGAAAGCGGGAGGAAGACAGATACGCAGTATTTT.

The V gene is TRBV6-1, the J gene TRBJ2-2; TRBD2 might be the D (6 bases). Per the germline V gene, CDR1 is MNHNS and CDR2 is SASEGT. CDR3 length: 13 residues. Here the CDR3 reads CTSGAQNTGELFF. CDR3 sequence (DNA): TGTACCTCGGGAGCTCAGAACACCGGGGAGCTGTTTTTT.

Only a few counts were recorded for this clonotype. V usage is TRBV28 and J usage is TRBJ2-1; a possible D gene is TRBD2 (5 bases). V lost 7 bases, J lost 8 bases, and 18 bases lay in between. CDR3 length equals 14 residues. Germline lookup yields CDR1 MDHEN and CDR2 SYDVKM. Here the CDR3 reads CASTMGAGGYEQFF. The CDR3 DNA reads TGTGCCAGCACCATGGGAGCCGGCGGCTATGAGCAGTTCTTC.

The chain employs TRBV18 and TRBJ2-7; the D is unclear. The CDR3 runs 15 residues. V lost 2 bases to trimming and J lost 3 bases, with 14 bases between them. The germline gives CDR1 KGHSH, CDR2 LQKENI. The CDR3 sequence is CASSPNPRGYYEQYF. The CDR3 DNA is TGTGCCAGCTCACCAAACCCACGAGGATACTACGAGCAGTACTTC.

The chain is built from TRBV5-1 and TRBJ2-7, with D hard to call. The V end lost 6 bases, the J end lost 3 bases, and 13 bases lay between the germline ends. Germline V gene lookup returns CDR1 SGHRS and CDR2 YFSETQ. This CDR3 region has 13 residues. CDR3 loop: CASTPGAGYEQYF. Here the CDR3 DNA reads TGCGCCAGCACCCCGGGCGCAGGCTACGAGCAGTACTTC.

This chain links TRBV24-1 with TRBJ2-1; TRBD1 or TRBD2 may be the D gene (6 bases each). V was pared by 7 bases and J by 4 bases, with 16 bases between. The CDR3 contains 15 residues. Germline CDR1 is KGHDR and CDR2 is SFDVKD. CDR3 amino acids: CATRDRRGGYNEQFF. DNA of the CDR3: TGTGCCACCAGGGACCGGAGAGGGGGGTACAATGAGCAGTTCTTC.

The chain employs TRBV9 and TRBJ2-5; TRBD2 matches at 9 bases. The germline V gene encodes CDR1 SGDLS and CDR2 YYNGEE. CDR3 length equals 15 residues. V lost 4 bases, J lost 4 bases, and 8 bases stayed unmatched. CDR3 region: CASSTAGTSLETQYF. The DNA of the CDR3 is TGTGCCAGCAGCACCGCCGGGACTAGCTTAGAGACCCAGTACTTC.

The gene calls are TRBV27 and TRBJ2-7, with 15 bases fitting TRBD2. The CDR3 is 17 amino acids. V lost 5 bases and J lost 6; bases outside the gene matches: 11. Germline V gene lookup returns CDR1 MNHEY and CDR2 SMNVEV (reference sequence). DNA of the CDR3: TGTGCCAGCAGTATACTTCGCCCGGGACTAGCGGGAGGCGAGCAGTACTTC. Its translation is CASSILRPGLAGGEQYF.

This chain uses TRBV30 with TRBJ2-7, with D tentatively TRBD2 (6 bases). V shed 0 bases and J shed 2 bases, with 11 bases lying between them. CDR3 length equals 14 residues. Germline loops: CDR1 GTSNPN, CDR2 SVGIG (reference sequence). In nucleotides, the CDR3 is TGTGCCTGGAGTGTACCTCGGGAGCCCTACGAGCAGTACTTC. This gives the protein CAWSVPREPYEQYF.

This clonotype has only a few counts. The junction shows a germline mismatch at one end, possibly a read error. The chain joins TRBV20-1 to TRBJ1-6; 7 nucleotides agree with TRBD1. The CDR3 loop spans 16 amino acids. Per the germline V gene, CDR1 is DFQATT and CDR2 is SNEGSKA (reference sequence). The CDR3 region has the DNA TGCAGTGCTGGAGACAGGGCGGGCACCTATAATTCACCCCTCCACTTT. This codes for CSAGDRAGTYNSPLHF.

This clonotype appeared a few times. The gene calls are TRBV27 and TRBJ2-1; 10 bases fit TRBD2. This CDR3 is built from 18 residues. The trim removed 5 bases at V and 2 bases at J, leaving 12 bases unmatched. Germline CDR1 reads MNHEY; CDR2 reads SMNVEV (reference sequence). In DNA, the CDR3 is TGTGCCAGCAGTCTAGCGGGGGTCCCCTCCCTCCCCTACAATGAGCAGTTCTTC. It specifies CASSLAGVPSLPYNEQFF.

This clonotype was counted between two and nine times. V gene TRBV5-1 combines with J gene TRBJ2-2; 7 positions agree with TRBD1. With V trimmed by 5 bases and J by 5 bases, 9 bases remained unmatched. The CDR3 consists of 15 residues. CDR1 is SGHRS, CDR2 YFSETQ, per germline. For the CDR3, the DNA is TGCGCCAGCAGTCTCAGGACAGGTTATACCGGGGAGCTGTTTTTT. It encodes CASSLRTGYTGELFF.

The chain has TRBV3-1 and TRBJ2-7; 10 nucleotides match TRBD1. Germline CDR1 and CDR2: LGHDT and YNNKEL (reference sequence). The CDR3 totals 14 residues. V shed 11 bases and J 5 bases; nucleotides not matched to a gene: 12. The CDR3 DNA sequence: TGTGCCTCTCAGACCGGGACAGGGGCAAACGAGCAGTACTTC. Its translation is CASQTGTGANEQYF.

The sample holds a few counts of this clonotype. V gene TRBV12-3 or TRBV12-4 combines with J gene TRBJ1-6; D is undetermined. V was trimmed by 6 bases and J by 7 bases, leaving 10 bases between them. The length of the CDR3 is 13 residues. CDR3 sequence reads: CASRGLENSPLHF. The CDR3 nucleotides read TGTGCCAGCAGAGGGTTGGAAAATTCACCCCTCCACTTT.

Comment on this clonotype: Compared with germline, one end of the junction differs, possibly owing to a read error. The chain joins TRBV18 to TRBJ2-5; D gene unclear. This CDR3 is 15 amino acids long. CDR1 and CDR2 from the germline V gene are KGHSH and LQKENI. CDR3: CASSPQRDSQETQYF. The CDR3, as DNA: TGTGCCAGCTCCCCACAGAGAGATTCCCAAGAGACCCAGTACTTC.

This clonotype was found a few times. The chain carries TRBV28 and TRBJ2-2, with a possible D match to TRBD2 (5 bases). The V gene's germline CDR1 is MDHEN and CDR2 SYDVKM. This CDR3 comprises 16 residues. V shed 4 bases and J shed 1 base, with 13 bases lying between them. This chain's CDR3 is CASSSPDYRNTGELFF. Written as DNA, the CDR3 is TGTGCCAGCAGTTCTCCAGACTACCGGAACACCGGGGAGCTGTTTTTT.

In this sample, this clonotype turned up a few times. CDR3 residues: CASSPSGTGYEQYF. The CDR3 nucleotides are TGTGCCAGCAGTCCGTCCGGGACCGGATACGAGCAGTACTTC. The rearrangement links TRBV12-3 or TRBV12-4 to TRBJ2-7; the D gene could be TRBD1 or TRBD2 (5 bases each). This CDR3 comprises 14 residues. The V end lost 5 bases, the J end lost 4 bases, and 15 bases lay between the germline ends.

Ten or more counts support this clonotype. V and J are TRBV7-2 and TRBJ2-1; 8 nucleotides line up with TRBD2. Germline loops: CDR1 SGHTA, CDR2 FQGNSA. The CDR3 is made up of 14 amino acids. The V segment lost 10 bases and the J segment 6 bases; nucleotides outside the gene matches: 11. The CDR3 bases are TGTGCCACCCACTCCTTCGCGGGAGGCAATGAGCAGTTCTTC. It encodes CATHSFAGGNEQFF.

This clonotype occurred a few times. This chain links TRBV10-3 with TRBJ2-4; D is unresolved. The CDR3 sequence is 13 residues long. Trimming took off 11 bases at V and 3 bases at J, with 14 bases between the two ends. Germline CDR1 is ENHRY and CDR2 is SYGVKD. DNA of the CDR3: TGTGCCGTCACCGACCCGGTCAAAAACATTCAGTACTTC. It is translated as CAVTDPVKNIQYF.

CDR3 DNA: TGCGCCAGCAGCTCCGGTAGTAGCCAAGAGACCCAGTACTTC. Translated, it gives CASSSGSSQETQYF. The chain combines TRBV5-1 with TRBJ2-5; D gene ambiguous. The CDR3 loop spans 14 amino acids. V lost 3 bases and J lost 1, with 10 bases in between. The V gene's germline CDR1 is SGHRS and CDR2 YFSETQ.

This clonotype turned up a few times. J is TRBJ2-5 and V is TRBV7-2; TRBD2 matches 10 bases. The CDR3 length is 15 residues. In germline, CDR1 is SGHTA, CDR2 FQGNSA. The V segment lost 3 bases and the J segment 5 bases; nucleotides outside the gene matches: 6. Written as DNA, the CDR3 is TGTGCCAGCAGCTTTAGGGTAGCGGGAGGCGAGACCCAGTACTTC. Its translation: CASSFRVAGGETQYF.

The gene calls are TRBV7-2 and TRBJ1-6, with 7 bases that match TRBD1. The CDR3 has 15 residues. Trimming took 1 base from V and 7 from J; bases not matched to a gene: 4. Germline-derived CDR1 and CDR2 are SGHTA and FQGNSA. CDR3 nucleotide sequence: TGTGCCAGCAGCTTAGGACAGGGAGCAAATTCACCCCTCCACTTT. Encoded protein: CASSLGQGANSPLHF. The variable domain in full, with the rest retrieved from reference TRBV7-2 and TRBJ1-6, is GAGVSQSPSNKVTEKGKDVELRCDPISGHTALYWYRQSLGQGLEFLIYFQGNSAPDKSGLPSDRFSAERTGGSVSTLTIQRTQQEDSAVYLCASSLGQGANSPLHFGNGTRLTVT.

V gene TRBV19 combines with J gene TRBJ2-6; 13 positions agree with TRBD2. Germline V gene sequence: CDR1 LNHDA, CDR2 SQIVND (reference sequence). The CDR3 has 20 amino acids. Unmatched junction bases numbered 11, after V lost 5 bases and J lost 1 base. As DNA, the CDR3 is TGTGCCAGTAGTTACCGGGCTTCGGGACTAGCGGGATCTGGGGCCAACGTCCTGACTTTC. Its translation is CASSYRASGLAGSGANVLTF.

This rearrangement joins TRBV6-5 to TRBJ1-2, with D uncertain. CDR3 length: 11 amino acids. V gave up 6 bases and J gave up 8 bases, with 10 bases separating them. CDR1 and CDR2 from the germline V gene are MNHEY and SVGAGI. In nucleotides, the CDR3 is TGTGCCAGCAGCTCTAGCGTGGGCTACACCTTC. Its protein is CASSSSVGYTF.

A few counts support this clonotype. This chain connects TRBV5-1 to TRBJ2-3, with unresolved D. Germline V CDR1 and CDR2: SGHRS, YFSETQ. Between the trimmed V and J ends, which lost 0 bases and 3 bases, there was a span of 11 bases. The CDR3 runs to 15 residues. The CDR3 DNA follows: TGCGCCAGCAGCTTGGAAGGGCAGCTTACAGATACGCAGTATTTT. As protein: CASSLEGQLTDTQYF.

V and J are TRBV29-1 and TRBJ2-3; D is ambiguous. Germline loops: CDR1 SQVTM, CDR2 ANQGSEA. The CDR3 totals 14 residues. V gave up 4 bases and J gave up 0 bases, with 11 bases separating them. DNA of the CDR3: TGCAGCGTTGCCCCAGGCTCGAGCACAGATACGCAGTATTTT. Its translation is CSVAPGSSTDTQYF.

The chain carries TRBV4-3 and TRBJ2-1, with D perhaps TRBD2 (5 bases). Germline CDR1 LGHNA, CDR2 YSLEER. Trimming removed 2 bases at V and 6 bases at J, with 26 bases between. The length of the CDR3 is 19 residues. DNA for the CDR3: TGCGCCAGCAGCCAACTCCGCAAGGAGGCCCCTGAGTGGGGCAATGAGCAGTTCTTC. Protein: CASSQLRKEAPEWGNEQFF.

This clonotype was recorded at least ten times. The J gene is TRBJ2-3, the V gene TRBV18, with 13 positions matching TRBD2. V lost 4 bases and J lost 4; bases outside the gene matches: 5. Germline V gene data show CDR1 as KGHSH and CDR2 as LQKENI. This CDR3 comprises 16 residues. The CDR3 sequence is CASSLRTSGSADTQYF. Written as DNA, the CDR3 is TGTGCCAGCTCACTCCGGACTAGCGGGAGTGCAGATACGCAGTATTTT. Complete variable domain (other parts from reference TRBV18 and TRBJ2-3): NAGVMQNPRHLVRRRGQEARLRCSPMKGHSHVYWYRQLPEEGLKFMVYLQKENIIDESGMPKERFSAEFPKEGPSILRIQQVVRGDSAAYFCASSLRTSGSADTQYFGPGTRLTVL.

The genes are TRBV6-1 and TRBJ2-3; D gene unclear. The CDR3 runs 13 residues. Germline CDR1 reads MNHNS; CDR2 reads SASEGT. V was clipped by 6 bases and J by 6 bases, with 13 bases between them. CDR3 amino acids: CASSLRLGDTQYF. The CDR3 coding sequence is TGTGCCAGCAGCCTACGACTGGGGGATACGCAGTATTTT.

At least ten counts were recorded for this clonotype. V and J are TRBV20-1 and TRBJ2-3; D is unresolved. V dropped 8 bases and J dropped 1 base, with 16 bases sitting between them. Germline CDR1 is DFQATT and CDR2 is SNEGSKA (reference sequence). This CDR3 has 14 amino acids. In DNA form, the CDR3 reads TGCAGTCCCTTAGCTGGAGTTGGCACAGATACGCAGTATTTT. Protein: CSPLAGVGTDTQYF.

This chain links TRBV7-2 with TRBJ2-1; 10 bases are a match to TRBD1. The CDR3 length is 15 residues. V gave up 5 bases and J gave up 8 bases; unmatched junction bases: 9. Looked up from germline, CDR1 is SGHTA and CDR2 is FQGNSA. CDR3 loop: CASSLRDRGVYEQFF. The CDR3 nucleotides read TGTGCCAGCAGCCTCCGGGACAGGGGCGTCTATGAGCAGTTCTTC.

The table lists this clonotype with many counts. The chain uses TRBV20-1 and TRBJ2-7, with no clear D. The CDR3 has 11 amino acids. With 2 bases removed from V and 1 base from J, the gap between germline ends came to 3 bases. CDR1 and CDR2 (germline): DFQATT, SNEGSKA (reference sequence). CDR3 loop: CSARFSYEQYF. The DNA for the CDR3 is TGCAGTGCTAGATTTTCCTACGAGCAGTACTTC.